The 24 T cell receptor beta chains below all came from one sample that was sequenced in a study of tumor-infiltrating lymphocytes in glioblastoma multiforme. Multiple V-beta primers and a C-beta primer amplified TCRB from RNA. TCRdb re-called the multiplex PCR reads with MiXCR, one entry per CDR3 protein. In the table there are 15,000 to 25,000 distinct CDR3 sequences, about 70% of which are singletons. The sample was peripheral blood. These receptors were collected from a male donor with glioblastoma.

The V call is TRBV12-3 or TRBV12-4, the J call TRBJ1-1, with a weak D call TRBD1 (6 bases). V gave up 5 bases and J gave up 2 bases, with 15 bases separating them. This CDR3 spans 15 amino acids. In DNA form, the CDR3 reads TGTGCCAGCAGTGGTGAGGGGGGAGGTAACACTGAAGCTTTCTTT. This sequence encodes CASSGEGGGNTEAFF.

This clonotype was detected ten times or more. The V call is TRBV29-1, the J call TRBJ2-5, with 7 bases lining up with TRBD1. CDR3 length: 15 residues. V dropped 7 bases and J dropped 5; count of bases not matched to a gene: 16. Per germline, CDR1 SQVTM and CDR2 ANQGSEA. CDR3 nucleotide sequence: TGCAGCGCTAGAATGTGGGACAGCTTCGAGGAGACCCAGTACTTC. Translation: CSARMWDSFEETQYF.

On this clonotype itself: An end of the junction does not agree with germline; a read error may underlie this. The chain has TRBV14 and TRBJ2-1; possibly TRBD2 for D (6 bases). This CDR3 is built from 11 residues. CDR1 and CDR2 (germline): SGHDN, FVKESK. CDR3 coding DNA: TGCGCCAGCACCCTCGGGGGTGAGCAGCTCTTC. Translating gives CASTLGGEQLF.

The V and J genes are TRBV6-1 and TRBJ1-4; D is unresolved. The germline CDR1 and CDR2 sequences are MNHNS and SASEGT. The CDR3 totals 15 residues. Trimming left V 4 bases short and J 4 bases short, with 13 bases between. CDR3 protein: CASSGYRNSNEKLFF. For the CDR3, the DNA is TGTGCCAGCAGTGGATACAGAAACAGTAATGAAAAACTGTTTTTT.

With respect to this clonotype: The CDR3 carries no conserved terminal phenylalanine or tryptophan, so it likely arises from a read error. Because the CDR3's place on the DNA is in doubt, the DNA is left out and the CDR3 is given as listed by TCRdb. The chain combines TRBV11-2 with TRBJ2-1; TRBD1, the table's D call, was not compared with the DNA. The length of the CDR3 is 14 amino acids, counting both ends. Germline V gives CDR1 SGHAT, CDR2 FQNNGV. The CDR3 region is CASSFRGRAQGGDV.

By proportion, this clonotype is large. CDR3 in DNA: TGTGCCAGCAGCTTACCGGTGATGAACACTGAAGCTTTCTTT. Encoded protein: CASSLPVMNTEAFF. The genes are TRBV11-2 and TRBJ1-1; D is undetermined. The CDR3 is made up of 14 amino acids. Between the trimmed V and J ends, which lost 2 bases and 0 bases, there was a span of 7 bases. Per germline, CDR1 SGHAT and CDR2 FQNNGV.

This chain links TRBV5-4 with TRBJ1-2, with a weak D call TRBD1 (6 bases). Per germline, CDR1 SGHNT and CDR2 YYREEE (reference sequence). Trimming took off 10 bases at V and 7 bases at J, with 17 bases between the two ends. This CDR3 has 12 residues. The DNA of the CDR3 is TGTGCCGCCCAGGAGGGGGAAGGTGGCTACACCTTC. Amino acid sequence: CAAQEGEGGYTF.

Note on this clonotype: An end of the junction differs from the germline gene, which may be a read error. V and J are TRBV29-1 and TRBJ2-1; D may be TRBD1 (6 bases). Germline V gives CDR1 SQVTM, CDR2 ANQGSEA. The CDR3 runs to 12 residues. CDR3 sequence reads: CRGAGDYNVQFF. The CDR3 DNA sequence: TGCAGGGGGGCAGGCGACTACAATGTGCAGTTCTTC.

About this clonotype itself: Mismatch with germline at one junction end may stem from a read error. The chain couples TRBV29-1 to TRBJ1-2; D is ambiguous. There are 12 residues in the CDR3. Germline V gene sequence: CDR1 SQVTM, CDR2 ANQGSEA. The CDR3 nucleotides read TGCAGCATTGAAGGGCTGGGCTATGGCTACACCTTC. It specifies CSIEGLGYGYTF. Full variable domain (missing parts from reference TRBV29-1 and TRBJ1-2): SAVISQKPSRDICQRGTSLTIQCQVDSQVTMMFWYRQQPGQSLTLIATANQGSEATYESGFVIDKFPISRPNLTFSTLTVSNMSPEDSSIYLCSIEGLGYGYTFGSGTRLTVV.

This clonotype was detected only once. An end of the junction differs from the germline gene, which may be a read error. This rearrangement joins TRBV11-3 to TRBJ2-5; no definite D call. Germline V CDR1 and CDR2: SGHNT, YENEEA. The CDR3 is made up of 16 amino acids. CDR3 in DNA: TGTGTCAGCAGCTTATCCGATCATGCGGACCAAGAGACCCAGTACTTC. This gives the protein CVSSLSDHADQETQYF.

The rearrangement uses TRBV6-2 or TRBV6-3 and TRBJ2-5; 7 bases are a match to TRBD2. Germline CDR1 and CDR2: MNHEY and SVGEGT. This CDR3 spans 16 amino acids. V gave up 0 bases and J gave up 6 bases; unmatched junction bases: 10. This chain's CDR3 is CASSYSIRLAGKTQYF. The CDR3 region has the DNA TGTGCCAGCAGTTACTCTATTCGACTAGCCGGGAAGACCCAGTACTTC.

About this clonotype: One end of the junction is discordant with germline, which a read error may explain. The chain links TRBV11-2 to TRBJ2-1, with D possibly being TRBD1 (5 bases). Germline values: CDR1 SGHAT, CDR2 FQNNGV. The CDR3 is made up of 15 amino acids. CDR3 sequence reads: CVSRLDTVLDNEQFF. In DNA, the CDR3 is TGTGTCAGCAGACTGGACACGGTGCTGGACAATGAGCAGTTCTTC. The full variable domain, in which reference TRBV11-2 and TRBJ2-1 provide the parts outside the CDR3, is EAGVAQSPRYKIIEKRQSVAFWCNPISGHATLYWYQQILGQGPKLLIQFQNNGVVDDSQLPKDRFSAERLKGVDSTLKIQPAKLEDSAVYLCVSRLDTVLDNEQFFGPGTRLTVL.

The V gene is TRBV5-4, the J gene TRBJ1-1; D may be TRBD1 (5 bases). The CDR3 contains 15 residues. V lost 4 bases and J lost 1, with 14 bases in between. In germline, CDR1 is SGHNT, CDR2 YYREEE (reference sequence). The CDR3 reads CASSPRNGANTEAFF. The CDR3 DNA sequence: TGTGCCAGCAGCCCGAGGAACGGGGCGAACACTGAAGCTTTCTTT.

V usage is TRBV20-1 and J usage is TRBJ2-2, with D perhaps being TRBD1 or TRBD2 (5 bases each). The CDR3 spans 12 residues. The V and J ends lost 6 bases and 2 bases respectively, with 7 bases between them. Germline V CDR1 and CDR2: DFQATT, SNEGSKA (reference sequence). CDR3 in DNA: TGCAGTGCGGGACCCAACACCGGGGAGCTGTTTTTT. This translates into CSAGPNTGELFF.

Concerning this clonotype itself: Given a much more abundant clone one base away, this may be a read error. The conserved phenylalanine or tryptophan is not found at the CDR3 terminus, so this likely reflects a read error. V gene TRBV11-3 combines with J gene TRBJ2-1; D may be TRBD2 (7 bases). Germline loops: CDR1 SGHNT, CDR2 YENEEA. This CDR3 comprises 14 residues. The germline V and J ends were trimmed by 8 bases and 13 bases, with 24 bases remaining between them. The CDR3 protein is CASVVGGALREQFS. The CDR3 DNA reads TGTGCCAGCGTCGTTGGGGGGGCCCTGAGGGAACAGTTCTCC.

This sequence joins TRBV10-3 and TRBJ2-7; D assignment may be TRBD1 or TRBD2 (5 bases each). With 2 bases removed from V and 4 bases from J, the gap between germline ends came to 12 bases. Germline V gene sequence: CDR1 ENHRY, CDR2 SYGVKD. There are 14 residues in the CDR3. The CDR3 sequence: CAISERAGGYEQYF. CDR3 nucleotides: TGTGCCATCAGTGAGAGGGCTGGGGGTTACGAGCAGTACTTC.

A remark on this clonotype: A much larger clone sits a single nucleotide away, making a read error possible. The genes are TRBV5-1 and TRBJ2-7, with D uncertain. CDR1 SGHRS and CDR2 YFSETQ come from the germline V gene. The CDR3 extends over 15 amino acids. CDR3 in DNA: TGCGCCAGCAGCTTGACGCCCGGCAGCTCCTACGAGCACTACTTC. It specifies CASSLTPGSSYEHYF. Filled out from reference TRBV5-1 and TRBJ2-7, the complete variable domain reads KAGVTQTPRYLIKTRGQQVTLSCSPISGHRSVSWYQQTPGQGLQFLFEYFSETQRNKGNFPGRFSGRQFSNSRSEMNVSTLELGDSALYLCASSLTPGSSYEHYFGPGTRLTVT.

The J gene is TRBJ2-1, the V gene TRBV7-3; D ambiguous. Trimming cost V 5 bases and J 3 bases, with 5 bases left between them. The length of the CDR3 is 12 residues. The germline V gene has CDR1 SGHTA and CDR2 FQGTGA. CDR3 nucleotides: TGTGCCAGCAGCCTGGACTACAATGAGCAGTTCTTC. As protein: CASSLDYNEQFF.

This clonotype was seen many times. This sequence joins TRBV14 and TRBJ2-7; possibly TRBD1 for D (6 bases). CDR3 length: 17 residues. The germline CDR1 and CDR2 sequences are SGHDN and FVKESK. The V end lost 3 bases, the J end lost 3 bases, and 21 bases lay between the germline ends. Here the CDR3 DNA reads TGTGCCAGCAGCCAGCTGTCTCCGGGACATAGAAACTACGAGCAGTACTTC. Its translation is CASSQLSPGHRNYEQYF. The full variable domain, its missing parts supplied by reference TRBV14 and TRBJ2-7, is EAGVTQFPSHSVIEKGQTVTLRCDPISGHDNLYWYRRVMGKEIKFLLHFVKESKQDESGMPNNRFLAERTGGTYSTLKVQPAELEDSGVYFCASSQLSPGHRNYEQYFGPGTRLTVT.

This clonotype was counted at least ten times. The chain is built from TRBV29-1 and TRBJ2-1; 10 bases fit TRBD2. This CDR3 is 15 amino acids long. Losses at the gene ends were 2 bases for V and 7 bases for J; bases not matched to a gene: 8. CDR1 SQVTM and CDR2 ANQGSEA come from the germline V gene. DNA of the CDR3: TGCAGCGTTGAACTAGCGGGAGAGCATAGAAATGAGCAGTTCTTC. It codes for CSVELAGEHRNEQFF.

This clonotype appeared a single time. The V call is TRBV6-5, the J call TRBJ1-1; a possible D gene is TRBD1 (5 bases). V lost 6 bases to trimming and J lost 1 base, with 18 bases between them. The CDR3 consists of 16 residues. The germline V gene has CDR1 MNHEY and CDR2 SVGAGI. CDR3 in DNA: TGTGCCAGCAGGCCCCCCGGTGCCAGGGCGAACACTGAAGCTTTCTTT. The encoded protein is CASRPPGARANTEAFF.

This clonotype showed up just a few times. The chain combines TRBV6-2 or TRBV6-3 with TRBJ2-5, with unresolved D. The V gene lost 4 bases and the J gene lost 2 bases, with 11 bases spanning the gap. From germline, CDR1 is MNHEY and CDR2 SVGEGT. The CDR3 covers 14 residues. CDR3 nucleotide sequence: TGTGCCAGCAGTTGGACGGCATTTCAAGAGACCCAGTACTTC. As protein: CASSWTAFQETQYF.

This clonotype was observed once. Given a much more abundant clone one base away, this may be a read error. The conserved phenylalanine or tryptophan is not found at the CDR3 terminus, so this likely reflects a read error. The chain joins TRBV7-8 to TRBJ2-1; the match to TRBD2 covers 7 bases. Germline V gives CDR1 SGHVS, CDR2 FQNEAQ. This CDR3 region has 15 residues. V lost 3 bases to trimming and J lost 5 bases; unmatched junction nucleotides: 7. CDR3 protein: CASSFGRAGNNEQFL. The CDR3 DNA sequence: TGTGCCAGCAGCTTTGGGAGGGCCGGGAACAATGAGCAGTTCCTC.

The chain joins TRBV20-1 to TRBJ2-2; perhaps TRBD2 as D (6 bases). CDR1 and CDR2 (germline): DFQATT, SNEGSKA (reference sequence). This CDR3 has 15 amino acids. The V end lost 5 bases, the J end lost 9 bases, and 22 bases lay between the germline ends. This CDR3 reads CSAASTGVKGWELFF. The CDR3 region has the DNA TGCAGTGCTGCCAGCACGGGGGTGAAGGGATGGGAGCTGTTTTTT.